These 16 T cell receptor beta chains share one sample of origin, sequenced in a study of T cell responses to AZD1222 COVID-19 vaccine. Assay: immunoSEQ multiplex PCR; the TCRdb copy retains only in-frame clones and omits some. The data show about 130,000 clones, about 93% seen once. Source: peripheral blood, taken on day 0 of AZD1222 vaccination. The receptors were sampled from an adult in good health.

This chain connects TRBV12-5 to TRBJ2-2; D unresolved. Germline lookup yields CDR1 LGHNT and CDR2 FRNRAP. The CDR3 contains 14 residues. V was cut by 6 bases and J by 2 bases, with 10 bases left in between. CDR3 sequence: CASGSGPNTGELFF. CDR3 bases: TGTGCTAGTGGATCTGGGCCTAACACCGGGGAGCTGTTTTTT.

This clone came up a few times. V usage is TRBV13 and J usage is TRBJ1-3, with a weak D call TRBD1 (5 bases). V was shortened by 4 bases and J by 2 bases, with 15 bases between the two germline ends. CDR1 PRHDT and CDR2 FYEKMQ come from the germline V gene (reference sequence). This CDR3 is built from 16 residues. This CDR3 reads CASSWRTGGPGNTIYF. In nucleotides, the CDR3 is TGTGCCAGCAGCTGGAGGACGGGGGGACCTGGAAACACCATATATTTT.

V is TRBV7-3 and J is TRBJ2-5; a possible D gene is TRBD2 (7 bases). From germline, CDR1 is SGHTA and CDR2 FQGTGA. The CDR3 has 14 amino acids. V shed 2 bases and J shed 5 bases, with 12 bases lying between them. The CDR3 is CASSLWGGRETQYF. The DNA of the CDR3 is TGTGCCAGCAGCTTATGGGGGGGCCGCGAGACCCAGTACTTC.

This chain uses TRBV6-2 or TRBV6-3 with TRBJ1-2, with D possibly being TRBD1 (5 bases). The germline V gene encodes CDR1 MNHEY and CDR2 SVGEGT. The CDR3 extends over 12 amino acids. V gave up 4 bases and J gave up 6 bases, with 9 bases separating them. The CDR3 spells CASSSTRDGYTF. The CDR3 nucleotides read TGTGCCAGCAGTTCGACCAGGGATGGCTACACCTTC.

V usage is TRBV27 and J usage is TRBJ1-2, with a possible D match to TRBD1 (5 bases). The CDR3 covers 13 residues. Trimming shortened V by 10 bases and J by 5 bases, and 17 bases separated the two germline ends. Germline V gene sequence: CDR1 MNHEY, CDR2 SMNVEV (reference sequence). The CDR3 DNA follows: TGTGCCACAGCCCGGGGGTCGGGGTATGGCTACACCTTC. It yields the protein CATARGSGYGYTF.

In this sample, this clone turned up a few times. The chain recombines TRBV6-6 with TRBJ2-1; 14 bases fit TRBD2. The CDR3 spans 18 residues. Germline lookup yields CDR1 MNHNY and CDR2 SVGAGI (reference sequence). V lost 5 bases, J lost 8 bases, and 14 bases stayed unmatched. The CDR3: CASSRTSGGPHVGDEQFF. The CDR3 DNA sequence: TGTGCCAGCAGTCGGACTAGCGGGGGGCCCCACGTCGGCGATGAGCAGTTCTTC.

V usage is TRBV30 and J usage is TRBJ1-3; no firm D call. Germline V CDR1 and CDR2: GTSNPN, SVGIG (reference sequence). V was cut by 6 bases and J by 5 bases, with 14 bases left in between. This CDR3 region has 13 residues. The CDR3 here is CACRTGFRNTIYF. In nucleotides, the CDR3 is TGTGCCTGCAGGACGGGTTTTCGAAACACCATATATTTT.

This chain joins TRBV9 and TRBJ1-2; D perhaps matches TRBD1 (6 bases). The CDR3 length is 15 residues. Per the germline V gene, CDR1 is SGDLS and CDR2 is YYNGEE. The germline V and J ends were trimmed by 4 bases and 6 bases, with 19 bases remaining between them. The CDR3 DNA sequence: TGTGCCAGCAGCCTCCTTCAACAGGGAGGAGATGGCTACACCTTC. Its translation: CASSLLQQGGDGYTF.

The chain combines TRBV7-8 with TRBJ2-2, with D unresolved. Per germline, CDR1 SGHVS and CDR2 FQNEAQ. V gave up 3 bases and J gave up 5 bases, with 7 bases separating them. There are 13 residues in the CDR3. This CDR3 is CASSFMATGELFF. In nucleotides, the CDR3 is TGTGCCAGCAGCTTTATGGCGACCGGGGAGCTGTTTTTT. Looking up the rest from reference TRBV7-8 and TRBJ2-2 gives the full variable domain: GAGVSQSPRYKVAKRGQDVALRCDPISGHVSLFWYQQALGQGPEFLTYFQNEAQLDKSGLPSDRFFAERPEGSVSTLKIQRTQQEDSAVYLCASSFMATGELFFGEGSRLTVL.

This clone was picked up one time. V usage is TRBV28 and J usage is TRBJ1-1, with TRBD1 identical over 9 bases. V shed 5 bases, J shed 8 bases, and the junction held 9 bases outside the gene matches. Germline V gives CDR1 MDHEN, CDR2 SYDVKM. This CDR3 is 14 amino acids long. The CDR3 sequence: CASSPPGQGEEAFF. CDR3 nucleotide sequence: TGTGCCAGCAGTCCTCCGGGACAGGGTGAGGAAGCTTTCTTT.

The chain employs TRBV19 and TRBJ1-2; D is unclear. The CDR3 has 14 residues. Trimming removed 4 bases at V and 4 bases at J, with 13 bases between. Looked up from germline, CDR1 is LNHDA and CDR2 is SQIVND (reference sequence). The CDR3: CASSKIGPGYGYTF. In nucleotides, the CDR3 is TGTGCCAGTAGTAAAATAGGACCGGGCTATGGCTACACCTTC.

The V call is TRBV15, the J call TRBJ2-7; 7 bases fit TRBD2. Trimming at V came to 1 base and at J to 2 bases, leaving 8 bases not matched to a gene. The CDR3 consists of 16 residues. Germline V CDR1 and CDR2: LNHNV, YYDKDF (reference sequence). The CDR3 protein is CATSRARDYRAYEQYF. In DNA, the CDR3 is TGTGCCACCAGCAGAGCCCGGGACTACCGTGCCTACGAGCAGTACTTC.

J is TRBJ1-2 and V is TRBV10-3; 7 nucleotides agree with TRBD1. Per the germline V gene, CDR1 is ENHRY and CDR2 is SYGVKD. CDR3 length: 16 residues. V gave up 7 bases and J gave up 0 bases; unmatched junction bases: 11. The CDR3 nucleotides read TGTGCCATCAACGGAGGGGGCTCTACCGCTAACTATGGCTACACCTTC. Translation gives CAINGGGSTANYGYTF.

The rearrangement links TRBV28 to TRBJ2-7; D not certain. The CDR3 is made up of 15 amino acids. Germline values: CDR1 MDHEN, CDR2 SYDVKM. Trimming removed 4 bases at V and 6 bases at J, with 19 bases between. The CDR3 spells CASSSPTVSDPEQYF. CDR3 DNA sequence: TGTGCCAGCAGTTCCCCAACGGTTTCAGATCCCGAGCAGTACTTC.

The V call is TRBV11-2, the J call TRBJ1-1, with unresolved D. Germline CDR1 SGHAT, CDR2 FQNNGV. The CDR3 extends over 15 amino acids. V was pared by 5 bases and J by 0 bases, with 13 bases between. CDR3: CASSHSVAVNTEAFF. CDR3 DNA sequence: TGTGCCAGCAGCCATTCGGTGGCGGTGAACACTGAAGCTTTCTTT. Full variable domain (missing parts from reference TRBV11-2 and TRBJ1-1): EAGVAQSPRYKIIEKRQSVAFWCNPISGHATLYWYQQILGQGPKLLIQFQNNGVVDDSQLPKDRFSAERLKGVDSTLKIQPAKLEDSAVYLCASSHSVAVNTEAFFGQGTRLTVV.

The CDR3 DNA follows: TGCAGTGCTAGTGGTGGGAAGGGGGAAAAACTGTTTTTT. It specifies CSASGGKGEKLFF. The genes are TRBV20-1 and TRBJ1-4; D possibly corresponds to TRBD1 (5 bases). The CDR3 length is 13 residues. The germline CDR1 and CDR2 sequences are DFQATT and SNEGSKA (reference sequence). V lost 3 bases to trimming and J lost 8 bases, with 13 bases between them.